The next 11 T cell receptor beta chains were all read from a single sample in a study of blood T cells in healthy people across ages. Alongside a J-beta primer mix, a sample-barcoded 5' primer served in a second PCR lasting about 6 to 11 cycles. TCRdb redid the calling of the 5' RACE reads with MiXCR, one entry per CDR3 protein. The data contain some 1,800,000 distinct CDR3 sequences, approximately 39% of them singletons. Material: blood. The receptor set was obtained from a human donor in good health.

There are a few counts of this clonotype. V is TRBV2 and J is TRBJ2-7; TRBD1 matches at 9 bases. Germline CDR1 is SNHLY and CDR2 is FYNNEI. The CDR3 covers 15 residues. Trimming cost V 6 bases and J 4 bases; bases outside gene matches: 10. CDR3: CASRPRGTGTYEQYF. The CDR3 DNA is TGTGCCAGCAGGCCTCGCGGGACAGGGACATACGAGCAGTACTTC. Complete variable domain (other parts from reference TRBV2 and TRBJ2-7): EPEVTQTPSHQVTQMGQEVILRCVPISNHLYFYWYRQILGQKVEFLVSFYNNEISEKSEIFDDQFSVERPDGSNFTLKIRSTKLEDSAMYFCASRPRGTGTYEQYFGPGTRLTVT.

V and J are TRBV6-6 and TRBJ1-2; 10 bases are a match to TRBD1. CDR3 size: 15 residues. Germline V gene data show CDR1 as MNHNY and CDR2 as SVGAGI (reference sequence). V shed 0 bases, J shed 4 bases, and the junction held 2 bases outside the gene matches. The CDR3 spells CASSYSGQGIYGYTF. The CDR3 coding sequence is TGTGCCAGCAGTTACTCGGGACAGGGGATCTATGGCTACACCTTC.

This clonotype came up a few times. The genes are TRBV7-8 and TRBJ1-2; D may be TRBD1 (5 bases). V lost 0 bases and J lost 2, with 10 bases in between. CDR1 and CDR2 (germline): SGHVS, FQNEAQ. The CDR3 contains 15 residues. The CDR3 loop reads CASSLAGARNYGYTF. The CDR3 nucleotides read TGTGCCAGCAGCTTAGCAGGGGCCCGCAACTATGGCTACACCTTC.

The gene calls are TRBV6-1 and TRBJ2-7; 7 bases align to TRBD2. The CDR3 runs to 16 residues. The V gene's germline CDR1 is MNHNS and CDR2 SASEGT. Losses at the gene ends were 4 bases for V and 6 bases for J; bases not matched to a gene: 15. The CDR3 bases are TGTGCCAGCAGTGCCCATGAGGGAGGGGCTCCCTTCGAGCAGTACTTC. Translation gives CASSAHEGGAPFEQYF.

CDR3 in amino acids: CASSFLTRQETQYF. For the CDR3, the DNA is TGTGCCAGCAGCTTCCTGACACGACAAGAGACCCAGTACTTC. The chain links TRBV7-2 to TRBJ2-5; D ambiguous. Trimming took 3 bases from V and 2 from J, leaving 10 bases between them. The germline CDR1 and CDR2 sequences are SGHTA and FQGNSA. The CDR3 totals 14 residues.

V gene TRBV2 combines with J gene TRBJ1-2; D unclear. Trimming took off 5 bases at V and 8 bases at J, with 15 bases between the two ends. CDR1 SNHLY and CDR2 FYNNEI come from the germline V gene. CDR3 length: 13 amino acids. The CDR3 nucleotides read TGTGCCAGCAGTAGCAGGAGCGCACGCGGCTACACCTTC. Amino acids: CASSSRSARGYTF. Complete variable domain (other parts from reference TRBV2 and TRBJ1-2): EPEVTQTPSHQVTQMGQEVILRCVPISNHLYFYWYRQILGQKVEFLVSFYNNEISEKSEIFDDQFSVERPDGSNFTLKIRSTKLEDSAMYFCASSSRSARGYTFGSGTRLTVV.

Worth noting for this clonotype: A read error may account for a junction end that differs from germline. The V and J genes are TRBV5-6 and TRBJ2-1; 7 bases align to TRBD1. This CDR3 has 16 residues. Per germline, CDR1 SGHDT and CDR2 YYEEEE. CDR3 nucleotide sequence: TGTGCGAGCAGCTTGGTAACAGGGGTAAGGCGGAATGAGCAGTTCTTC. The encoded protein is CASSLVTGVRRNEQFF.

The rearrangement joins TRBV7-8 to TRBJ2-1; D gene ambiguous. This CDR3 contains 16 residues. V was cut by 4 bases and J by 0 bases, with 13 bases left in between. Germline lookup yields CDR1 SGHVS and CDR2 FQNEAQ. CDR3 region: CASSSAVLLSYNEQFF. The DNA for the CDR3 is TGTGCCAGCAGCTCGGCTGTGCTCCTCTCCTACAATGAGCAGTTCTTC. The whole variable domain, filled in from reference TRBV7-8 and TRBJ2-1, reads GAGVSQSPRYKVAKRGQDVALRCDPISGHVSLFWYQQALGQGPEFLTYFQNEAQLDKSGLPSDRFFAERPEGSVSTLKIQRTQQEDSAVYLCASSSAVLLSYNEQFFGPGTRLTVL.

The rearrangement links TRBV4-2 to TRBJ2-1, with 8 bases identical to TRBD2. Trimming cost V 1 base and J 2 bases; bases outside gene matches: 7. From germline, CDR1 is LGHNA and CDR2 YNFKEQ. The CDR3 consists of 17 residues. CDR3 amino acids: CASSQVTRGVPYNEQFF. The CDR3 nucleotides are TGTGCCAGCAGCCAAGTGACGCGGGGGGTCCCCTACAATGAGCAGTTCTTC.

The CDR3 coding sequence is TGTGCCACCGGACAGGGGGCATCTGGGGCCAACGTCCTGACTTTC. It yields the protein CATGQGASGANVLTF. The rearrangement uses TRBV6-5 and TRBJ2-6, with 11 bases matching TRBD1. CDR1 and CDR2 from the germline V gene are MNHEY and SVGAGI. The CDR3 has 15 amino acids. Trimming removed 10 bases from V and 1 base from J; junction bases left unmatched: 3.

This clonotype occurred once. The rearrangement joins TRBV4-1 to TRBJ2-7, with a tentative D call TRBD1 (5 bases). CDR1 is MGHRA, CDR2 YSYEKL, per germline. The CDR3 contains 13 residues. Trimming took 4 bases from V and 3 from J, leaving 10 bases between them. The CDR3 protein is CASSPRQLYEQYF. Written as DNA, the CDR3 is TGCGCCAGCAGCCCCCGACAGCTCTACGAGCAGTACTTC.